Each of the 14 T cell receptor beta chains below was sequenced from the same sample in a study of somatic mutations in cytotoxic T cells in rheumatoid arthritis. Profiling relied on immunoSEQ multiplex PCR, and the TCRdb table lists in-frame clones only, not all of them. The repertoire has roughly 10,000 clones, around 77% of them found once; the top ten carry over 20%. Sequenced sample: CD8+ T cells sorted from blood. The receptors were gathered from a man aged 45 to 65 in good health.

The V and J genes are TRBV5-1 and TRBJ1-1, with D perhaps TRBD1 (6 bases). Germline CDR1 reads SGHRS; CDR2 reads YFSETQ. This CDR3 has 14 amino acids. V lost 1 base and J lost 3, with 10 bases in between. The CDR3 bases are TGCGCCAGCAGCTTGAAGGGGGTCGACACTGAAGCTTTCTTT. Its translation: CASSLKGVDTEAFF.

This clone was seen only a few times. The chain links TRBV18 to TRBJ2-1; possibly TRBD2 for D (5 bases). CDR3 size: 13 residues. V lost 3 bases, J lost 4 bases, and 7 bases lay in between. Germline V gene lookup returns CDR1 KGHSH and CDR2 LQKENI. CDR3 sequence reads: CASSPGGYNEQFF. The CDR3 DNA reads as TGTGCCAGCTCACCCGGAGGTTACAATGAGCAGTTCTTC.

As regards this clone: The same CDR3 arises from other DNA sequences in this sample as well. The V call is TRBV28, the J call TRBJ1-5; D call uncertain. Germline V gene lookup returns CDR1 MDHEN and CDR2 SYDVKM. Trimming removed 1 base from V and 1 base from J, with 5 bases in between. This CDR3 comprises 14 residues. CDR3 amino acids: CASSLSGSNQPQHF. CDR3 nucleotides: TGTGCCAGCAGTTTATCGGGGAGCAATCAGCCCCAGCATTTT.

This rearrangement joins TRBV9 to TRBJ2-7; D may be TRBD1 (6 bases). V lost 4 bases, J lost 0 bases, and 11 bases lay in between. The CDR3 has 14 residues. Germline CDR1 and CDR2: SGDLS and YYNGEE. CDR3 nucleotide sequence: TGTGCCAGCAGCCCTGGACAGTTCTCCTACGAGCAGTACTTC. This codes for CASSPGQFSYEQYF.

The J gene is TRBJ1-5, the V gene TRBV16; 7 nucleotides line up with TRBD1. Trimming removed 6 bases from V and 6 bases from J; junction bases left unmatched: 2. Germline loops: CDR1 KGHSY, CDR2 FQNENV. CDR3 length equals 12 residues. The CDR3 reads CASRTGSQPQHF. In nucleotides, the CDR3 is TGTGCCAGCAGGACAGGGTCTCAGCCCCAGCATTTT.

The genes are TRBV11-2 and TRBJ2-1; 13 bases map to TRBD2. There are 17 residues in the CDR3. Trimming at V came to 5 bases and at J to 9 bases, leaving 13 bases not matched to a gene. Germline lookup yields CDR1 SGHAT and CDR2 FQNNGV. The CDR3 region has the DNA TGTGCCAGCAGCCCGACCACTAGCGGGGGGGCTTTGAGTGAGCAGTTCTTC. Translating gives CASSPTTSGGALSEQFF.

The J gene is TRBJ1-4, the V gene TRBV5-6; D unresolved. CDR3 length: 15 amino acids. CDR1 and CDR2 from the germline V gene are SGHDT and YYEEEE. With 0 bases removed from V and 0 bases from J, the gap between germline ends came to 6 bases. The CDR3 here is CASSLAAATNEKLFF. In DNA form, the CDR3 reads TGTGCCAGCAGCTTGGCTGCGGCAACTAATGAAAAACTGTTTTTT.

This clone was seen only once. The chain has TRBV28 and TRBJ2-4; 8 bases agree with TRBD2. Germline CDR1 MDHEN, CDR2 SYDVKM. Germline trimming cut 6 bases from V and 3 bases from J; bases unmatched to any gene: 16. The CDR3 has 18 amino acids. The CDR3: CASRTNRGGLSGKNIQYF. The CDR3 nucleotides are TGTGCCAGCAGGACAAATCGGGGGGGTTTATCGGGCAAAAACATTCAGTACTTC.

The CDR3 sequence: CASTRGYEQYF. CDR3 bases: TGTGCCAGCACAAGGGGATACGAGCAGTACTTC. The J gene is TRBJ2-7, the V gene TRBV2, with TRBD1 as a possible D gene (5 bases). Trimming stripped 7 bases from V and 4 bases from J, with 8 bases between. Germline V lookup: CDR1 SNHLY, CDR2 FYNNEI. This CDR3 is 11 amino acids long.

The V gene is TRBV5-1, the J gene TRBJ2-4; the D gene is possibly TRBD1 (8 bases). Germline CDR1 and CDR2: SGHRS and YFSETQ. The CDR3 is 18 residues long. V was clipped by 0 bases and J by 6 bases, with 22 bases between them. The CDR3 DNA reads TGCGCCAGCAGCTTGGGAGTTAGGACAGGGAGGGGAAGAAACATTCAGTACTTC. This gives the protein CASSLGVRTGRGRNIQYF.

The chain uses TRBV18 and TRBJ2-1; tentative D call: TRBD1 (6 bases). Germline V CDR1 and CDR2: KGHSH, LQKENI. Trimming shortened V by 1 base and J by 7 bases, and 17 bases separated the two germline ends. CDR3 length: 16 residues. CDR3 sequence reads: CASSPRVTQGGNEQFF. Written as DNA, the CDR3 is TGTGCCAGCTCACCACGGGTTACCCAAGGGGGAAATGAGCAGTTCTTC.

The chain employs TRBV9 and TRBJ2-7, with D possibly being TRBD2 (6 bases). Trimming left V 4 bases short and J 3 bases short, with 11 bases between. The CDR3 consists of 13 residues. The germline V gene encodes CDR1 SGDLS and CDR2 YYNGEE. Written as DNA, the CDR3 is TGTGCCAGCAGCCCGGGACTTATCTACGAGCAGTACTTC. This sequence encodes CASSPGLIYEQYF.

The V gene is TRBV21-1, the J gene TRBJ1-3. TRBV21-1 is a documented pseudogene. The CDR3 has 15 residues. The CDR3 sequence: CASSPPGGSGNTIYF. The CDR3 DNA reads TGTGCCAGCTCGCCCCCCGGGGGCTCTGGAAACACCATATATTTT.

The chain carries TRBV28 and TRBJ2-2, with D perhaps TRBD1 (6 bases). Germline assignment: CDR1 MDHEN and CDR2 SYDVKM. CDR3 length: 15 amino acids. Trimming pared 1 base from V and 7 bases from J, leaving 13 bases between. This CDR3 is CASSLLGGDFGELFF. The CDR3 DNA follows: TGTGCCAGCAGTTTATTAGGGGGTGATTTCGGGGAGCTGTTTTTT. The full variable domain, with the rest looked up from reference TRBV28 and TRBJ2-2, is DVKVTQSSRYLVKRTGEKVFLECVQDMDHENMFWYRQDPGLGLRLIYFSYDVKMKEKGDIPEGYSVSREKKERFSLILESASTNQTSMYLCASSLLGGDFGELFFGEGSRLTVL.